The source of this T cell receptor beta chain is a study of PD-1 blockade in classical Hodgkin lymphoma. Concerning this clone: As yet, its antigen is unknown.

V was clipped by 0 bases and J by 3 bases, with 9 bases between them. This CDR3 has 14 residues. CDR1 and CDR2 (germline): GTSNPN, SVGIG (reference sequence). Relapse after autologous stem cell transplantation occurred in every patient, and brentuximab vedotin exposure varied. Researchers used magnetic negative selection to pull out pure CD4+ T cells from thawed PBMCs. Sequencing was performed with immunoSEQ multiplex PCR; in TCRdb, only in-frame clones are kept and a portion is missing. The sample holds 8,000 to 9,000 clones, about 80% seen once. Study findings and constraints: When nivolumab was started under 1 year after ASCT, patients were excluded.

The receptor was derived from a human donor with classical Hodgkin lymphoma. This chain connects TRBV30 to TRBJ1-5, with D unclear. The material was CD4+ T cells from blood, obtained at baseline. CDR3 in amino acids: CAWSVAQFNQPQHF. CDR3 nucleotides: TGTGCCTGGAGTGTAGCTCAGTTCAATCAGCCCCAGCATTTT.